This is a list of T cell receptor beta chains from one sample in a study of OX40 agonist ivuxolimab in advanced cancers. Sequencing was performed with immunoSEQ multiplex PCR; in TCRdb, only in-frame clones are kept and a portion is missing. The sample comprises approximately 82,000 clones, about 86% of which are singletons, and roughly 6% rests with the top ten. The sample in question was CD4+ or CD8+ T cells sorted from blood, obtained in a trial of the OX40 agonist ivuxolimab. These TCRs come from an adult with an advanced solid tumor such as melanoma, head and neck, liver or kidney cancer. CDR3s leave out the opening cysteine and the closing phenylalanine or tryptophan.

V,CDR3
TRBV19,ASRRQGDSPLH
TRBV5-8,ASRERGSSYNEQF
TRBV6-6,ASSYYLEQF
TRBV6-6,ASRRSLNTEAF
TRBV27,ASSIGTGRAKNIQY
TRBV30,AWSWPGAWEETQY
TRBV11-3,ASSAVWTDTQY
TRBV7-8,ASSLHPRGGTDTQY
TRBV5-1,ASSRVSSSTDTQY
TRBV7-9,ASSKGTSGSPTDTQY
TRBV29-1,SVENSAYGYT
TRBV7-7,ASSTRQGAYNEQF
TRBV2,ASRGLNPYNEQF
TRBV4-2,ASSQGGTVVNQPQH
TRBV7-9,ASSSGGPYYGYT
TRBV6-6,ASSYIPGDGGELF
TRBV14,ASSQVGRTSDNEQF
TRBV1,TSSGTSSGTQY
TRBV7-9,ASSLGLAGGDNEQY
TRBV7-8,ASERTSGISGQY
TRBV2,ASSPDSGYT
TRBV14,ASSPTTGGNTEAF
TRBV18,ASATGSSTEAF
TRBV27,ASSRRVAGPYNEQF
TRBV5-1,ASSLGTGTFGQF
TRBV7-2,ASSLWADGYGYT
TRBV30,AWSRQGMYNSPLH
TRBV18,ASSPIRTKNNEQF
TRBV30,AWRAGLPYEQY
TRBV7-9,ASSPRQGITEAF
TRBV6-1,ASMSFSGNQPQH
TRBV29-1,SALRQGGTEAF
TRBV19,ASTIGGVSTEAF
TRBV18,ASATGQGNTGELF
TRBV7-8,ASSIRTENTEAF
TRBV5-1,ASSLGDSQNEQF
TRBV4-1,ASSQDRRVERLF
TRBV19,ASSTRDTYEQY
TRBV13,ASSSGGVGSGANVLT
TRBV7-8,ASSVTGGVQETQY
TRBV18,ASSRDRGQPQH
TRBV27,ASSRWVEGSEQY
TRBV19,ASIGTPGEKLF
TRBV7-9,ASSSSNSPLH
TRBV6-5,ASSYGTGTTYEQY
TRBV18,ASSPGTGQSQPQH
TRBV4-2,ASSQDRGNNYGYT
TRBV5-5,ASSPPTGQRF
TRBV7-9,ASSPQGWTGELF